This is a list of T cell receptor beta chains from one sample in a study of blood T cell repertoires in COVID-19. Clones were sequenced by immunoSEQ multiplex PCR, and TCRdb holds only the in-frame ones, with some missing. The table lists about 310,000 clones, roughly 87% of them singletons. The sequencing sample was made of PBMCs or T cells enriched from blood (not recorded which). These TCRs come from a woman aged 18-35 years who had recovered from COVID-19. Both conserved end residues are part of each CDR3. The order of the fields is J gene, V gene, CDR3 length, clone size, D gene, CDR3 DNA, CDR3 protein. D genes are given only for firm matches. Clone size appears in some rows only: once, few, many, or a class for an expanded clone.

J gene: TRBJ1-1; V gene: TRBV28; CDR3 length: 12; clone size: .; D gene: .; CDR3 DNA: TGTGCCAGCAGTTCCAGCGTCTCGGGAGCTTTCTTT; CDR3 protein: CASSSSVSGAFF
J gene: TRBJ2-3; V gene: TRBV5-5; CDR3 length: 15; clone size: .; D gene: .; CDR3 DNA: TGTGCCAGCAGCTTGCGCAGGGTGGGCACAGATACGCAGTATTTT; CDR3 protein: CASSLRRVGTDTQYF
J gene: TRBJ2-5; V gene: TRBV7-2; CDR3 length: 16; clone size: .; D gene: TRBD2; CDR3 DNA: TGTGCCAGCAGCGCGACCCGGACTAGGGCGGGAGAGACCCAGTACTTC; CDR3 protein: CASSATRTRAGETQYF
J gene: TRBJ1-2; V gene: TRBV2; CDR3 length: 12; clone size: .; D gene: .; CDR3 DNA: TGTGCCAGCACTACCACAGGGCAGGGCTACACCTTC; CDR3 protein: CASTTTGQGYTF
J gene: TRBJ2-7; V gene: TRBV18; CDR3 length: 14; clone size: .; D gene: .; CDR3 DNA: TGTGCCAGCTCACCACAGGCCAGGGACTACGAGCAGTACTTC; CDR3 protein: CASSPQARDYEQYF
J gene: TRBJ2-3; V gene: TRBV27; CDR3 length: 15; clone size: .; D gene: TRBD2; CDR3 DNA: TGTGCCAGCAGCCTAGCGGGAGGGCAGCCAGATACGCAGTATTTT; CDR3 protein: CASSLAGGQPDTQYF
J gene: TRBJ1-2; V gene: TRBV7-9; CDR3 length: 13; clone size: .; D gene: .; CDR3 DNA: TGTGCCAGCAGCTTAGGGGGGGAAAATGGCTACACCTTC; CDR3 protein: CASSLGGENGYTF
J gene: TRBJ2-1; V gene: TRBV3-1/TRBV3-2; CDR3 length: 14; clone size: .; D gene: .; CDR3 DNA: TGTGCCAGCAGCCCCTGGTCCGGCTACAATGAGCAGTTCTTC; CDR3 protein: CASSPWSGYNEQFF
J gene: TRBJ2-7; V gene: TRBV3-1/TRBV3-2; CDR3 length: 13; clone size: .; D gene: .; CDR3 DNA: TGTGCCAGCGGTTACCCAGAGGAGTCCGAGCAGTACTTC; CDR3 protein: CASGYPEESEQYF
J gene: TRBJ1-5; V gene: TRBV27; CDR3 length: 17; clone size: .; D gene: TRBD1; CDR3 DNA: TGTGCCAGCAGTTCAATCTTCACAGGGGGCAAGGGTCAGCCCCAGCATTTT; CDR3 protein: CASSSIFTGGKGQPQHF
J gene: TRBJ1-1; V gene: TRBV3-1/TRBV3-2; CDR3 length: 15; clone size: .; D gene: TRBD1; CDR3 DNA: TGTGCCAGCAGCTACAACAGGGGGCGTGACACTGAAGCTTTCTTT; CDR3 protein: CASSYNRGRDTEAFF
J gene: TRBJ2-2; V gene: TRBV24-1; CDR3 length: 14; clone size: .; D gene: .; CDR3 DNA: TGTGCCACCAGTGATTTGACCTTAGCCGGGGAGCTGTTTTTT; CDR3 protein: CATSDLTLAGELFF
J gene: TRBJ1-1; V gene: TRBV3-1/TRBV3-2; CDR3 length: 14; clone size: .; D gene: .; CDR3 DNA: TGTGCCAGCAGCCAAACGGACAGATCACTATGGGCTTTCTTT; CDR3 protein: CASSQTDRSLWAFF
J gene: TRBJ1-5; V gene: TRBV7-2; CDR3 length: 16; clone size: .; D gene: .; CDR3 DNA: TGTGCCAGCAGCCAAGGGCAAGGGAGGCTCAATCAGCCCCAGCATTTT; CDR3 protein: CASSQGQGRLNQPQHF
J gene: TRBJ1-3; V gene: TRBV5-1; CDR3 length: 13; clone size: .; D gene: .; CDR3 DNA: TGCGCCAGGTTACGGGGTGGAGGAAACACCATATATTTT; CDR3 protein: CARLRGGGNTIYF
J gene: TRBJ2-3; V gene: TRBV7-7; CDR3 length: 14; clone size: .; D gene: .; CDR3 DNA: TGTGCCAGCAGCTTAAGGCCAGGGTCAGATACGCAGTATTTT; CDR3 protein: CASSLRPGSDTQYF
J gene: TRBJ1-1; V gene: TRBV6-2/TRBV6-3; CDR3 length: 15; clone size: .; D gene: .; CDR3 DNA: TGTGCCAGCAGTAAATACAGGGTTATGAACACTGAAGCTTTCTTT; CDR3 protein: CASSKYRVMNTEAFF
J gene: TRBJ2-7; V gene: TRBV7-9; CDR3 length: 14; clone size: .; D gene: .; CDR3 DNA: TGTGCCAGCAGCCCGCTAGCGAATAGTTACGAGCAGTACTTC; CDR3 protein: CASSPLANSYEQYF
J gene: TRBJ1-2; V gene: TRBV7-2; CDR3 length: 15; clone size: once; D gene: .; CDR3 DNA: TGTGCCAGCCGCCAACACCTCCGGGACACATATGGCTACACCTTC; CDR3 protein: CASRQHLRDTYGYTF
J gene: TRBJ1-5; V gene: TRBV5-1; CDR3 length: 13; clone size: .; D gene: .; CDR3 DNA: TGCGCCAGCAGCATTGGGTCGGGGCAGCCCCAGCATTTT; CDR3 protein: CASSIGSGQPQHF
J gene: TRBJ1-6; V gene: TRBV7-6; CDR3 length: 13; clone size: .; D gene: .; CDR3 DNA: TGTGCCAGCAGCTTCGGGGGGTTTTCACCCCTCCACTTT; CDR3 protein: CASSFGGFSPLHF
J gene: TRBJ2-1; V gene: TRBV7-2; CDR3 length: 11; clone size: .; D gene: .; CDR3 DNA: TGTGCCAGCAGCTTTCGTCTTGAGCAGTTCTTC; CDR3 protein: CASSFRLEQFF
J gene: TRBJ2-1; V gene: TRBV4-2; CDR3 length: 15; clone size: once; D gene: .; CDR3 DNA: TGTGCCAGCAGCCAAGATGAGACGAGCGGGCGCCAGCAATTCTTC; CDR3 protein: CASSQDETSGRQQFF
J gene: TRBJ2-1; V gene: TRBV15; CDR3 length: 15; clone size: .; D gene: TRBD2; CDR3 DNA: TGTGCCACCAGCATGTGGACTAGCGGGGCGAATGAGCAGTTCTTC; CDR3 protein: CATSMWTSGANEQFF
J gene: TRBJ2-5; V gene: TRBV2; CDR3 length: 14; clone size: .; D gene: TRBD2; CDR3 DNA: TGTGCCAGCAGTGGAACGGGACTAGGGGAGACCCAGTACTTC; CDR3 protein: CASSGTGLGETQYF
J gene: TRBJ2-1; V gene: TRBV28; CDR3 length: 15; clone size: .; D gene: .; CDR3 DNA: TGTGCCAGCAGTTCCCGACAGTCTGCTGGGCTCGAGCAGTTCTTC; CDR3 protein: CASSSRQSAGLEQFF
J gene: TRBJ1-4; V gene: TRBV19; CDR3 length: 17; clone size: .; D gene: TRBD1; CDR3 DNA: TGTGCCAGTACCGGCAGGGGGTGGACTAATCGGGCCGAAAAACTGTTTTTT; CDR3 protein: CASTGRGWTNRAEKLFF
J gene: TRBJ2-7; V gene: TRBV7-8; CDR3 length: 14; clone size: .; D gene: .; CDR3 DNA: TGTGCCAGCAGCTTATTCCAGGGCCACTACGAGCAGTACTTC; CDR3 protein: CASSLFQGHYEQYF
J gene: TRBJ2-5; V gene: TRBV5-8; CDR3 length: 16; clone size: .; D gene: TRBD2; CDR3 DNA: TGTGCCAGCAGCTTACAGCGGGGGCACACCCAAGAGACCCAGTACTTC; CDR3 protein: CASSLQRGHTQETQYF
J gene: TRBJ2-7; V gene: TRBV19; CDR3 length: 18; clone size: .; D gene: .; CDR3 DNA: TGTGCCAGTAGTATAGATCTGGGTGACGAGGTTACGGGTTACGAGCAGTACTTC; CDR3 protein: CASSIDLGDEVTGYEQYF
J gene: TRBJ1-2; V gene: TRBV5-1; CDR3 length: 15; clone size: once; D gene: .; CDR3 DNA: TGCGCCAGCAGCTTGGCCTTAACAGGAATCTATGGCTACACCTTC; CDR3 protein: CASSLALTGIYGYTF
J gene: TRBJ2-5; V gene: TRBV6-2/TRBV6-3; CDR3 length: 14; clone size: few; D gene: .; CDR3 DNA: TGTGCCAGCAGTCTTAACACAGGGAAGGAGACCCAGTACTTC; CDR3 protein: CASSLNTGKETQYF
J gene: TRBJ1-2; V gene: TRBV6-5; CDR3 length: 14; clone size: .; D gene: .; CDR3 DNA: TGTGCCAGCAGTTACCTCCCTGTTGGGGGGGGCTACACCTTC; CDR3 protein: CASSYLPVGGGYTF
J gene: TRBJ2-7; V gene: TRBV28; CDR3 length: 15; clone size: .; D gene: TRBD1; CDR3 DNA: TGTGCCAGCAGGATACCCGGGACAGGGGGCTACGAGCAGTACTTC; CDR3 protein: CASRIPGTGGYEQYF